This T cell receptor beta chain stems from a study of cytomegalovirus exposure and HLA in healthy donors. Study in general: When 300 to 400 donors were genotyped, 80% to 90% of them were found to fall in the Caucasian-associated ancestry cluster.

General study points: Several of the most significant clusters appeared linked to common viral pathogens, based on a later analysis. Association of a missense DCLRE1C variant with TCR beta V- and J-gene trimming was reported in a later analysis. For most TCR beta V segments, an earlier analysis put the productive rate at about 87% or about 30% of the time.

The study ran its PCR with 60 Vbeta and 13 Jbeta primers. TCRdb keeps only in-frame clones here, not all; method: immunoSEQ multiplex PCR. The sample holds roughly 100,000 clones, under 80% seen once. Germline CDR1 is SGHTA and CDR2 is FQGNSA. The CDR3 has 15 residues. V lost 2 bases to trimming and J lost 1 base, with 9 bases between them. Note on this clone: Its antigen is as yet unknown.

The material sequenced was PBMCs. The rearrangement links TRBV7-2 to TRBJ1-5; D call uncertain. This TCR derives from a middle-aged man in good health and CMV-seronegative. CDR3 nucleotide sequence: TGTGCCAGCAGCTTAAGCGGACCGAGCAATCAGCCCCAGCATTTT. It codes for CASSLSGPSNQPQHF.